This TCR beta chain is from a study of T cells in Graves' hyperthyroidism and ophthalmopathy. The study, taken as a whole, reports: Peripheral blood also featured most of the thyroid clonotypes expanded above 0.001.

Recently diagnosed hyperthyroidism of less than 2 months' duration affected patients aged 18 to 65. Isolation of PBMCs was performed on about 10 ml fresh peripheral blood. The CDR3 runs 18 residues. The V and J ends lost 6 bases and 5 bases, in that order; junction bases with no gene match: 18. The germline gives CDR1 WSHSY, CDR2 SAAADI. Concerning this clonotype itself: Its antigen is not known.

Regions amplified from RNA transcripts were the TCR beta CDR3 regions. With the HTBI primer set, the TCR CDR3 went through a first round of RT-PCR. TCRdb used MiXCR to reprocess the multiplex PCR reads, holding one entry per CDR3 protein. The sample shows 250,000 to 300,000 distinct CDR3 sequences, about 14% of them seen only once. The receptor comes from a woman aged 40-49 years with Graves' hyperthyroidism that later progressed to Graves' ophthalmopathy. Sequenced input: blood. V is TRBV10-2 and J is TRBJ1-5, with 8 bases aligning to TRBD1. The CDR3 spells CASSSRGPTRGRDQPQHF. The DNA of the CDR3 is TGCGCCAGCAGCAGCAGGGGGCCCACAAGGGGGAGGGATCAGCCCCAGCATTTT.